These 3 T cell receptor beta chains were all obtained from the same sample, sequenced in a study of cytomegalovirus exposure and HLA in healthy donors. In the PCR, 60 Vbeta and 13 Jbeta primers were used. Sequenced by immunoSEQ multiplex PCR; TCRdb stores in-frame clones only, minus some. The sample carries roughly 98,000 clones, approximately 80% recorded once. The sequenced sample was PBMCs. The receptors stem from a man between 40 and 49 years old in good health and CMV-seronegative.

The V and J genes are TRBV2 and TRBJ1-4, with a weak D call TRBD1 (6 bases). CDR1 is SNHLY and CDR2 is FYNNEI in the germline V gene. With 2 bases removed from V and 6 bases from J, the gap between germline ends came to 16 bases. The CDR3 contains 16 residues. DNA of the CDR3: TGTGCCAGCAGTGAACATCGCGGGGGCACCTATGAAAAACTGTTTTTT. Translating it yields CASSEHRGGTYEKLFF.

The table lists this clone with a few counts. The chain is built from TRBV30 and TRBJ1-1; 9 bases map to TRBD1. This CDR3 has 15 amino acids. Looked up from germline, CDR1 is GTSNPN and CDR2 is SVGIG (reference sequence). V was clipped by 4 bases and J by 1 base; unmatched bases: 7. The CDR3 nucleotides are TGTGCCTGGAAAGGGGACAGGGACCCGAACACTGAAGCTTTCTTT. Residues: CAWKGDRDPNTEAFF.

Here the CDR3 DNA reads TGTGCCAGCAGTGAAGTTAGCGGAAGCAATGAGCAGTTCTTC. Amino acid sequence: CASSEVSGSNEQFF. This chain connects TRBV2 to TRBJ2-1; D might be TRBD2 (6 bases). Germline V gene sequence: CDR1 SNHLY, CDR2 FYNNEI. The germline V and J ends were trimmed by 1 base and 6 bases, with 10 bases remaining between them. This CDR3 comprises 14 residues. Full variable domain (rest looked up from reference TRBV2 and TRBJ2-1): EPEVTQTPSHQVTQMGQEVILRCVPISNHLYFYWYRQILGQKVEFLVSFYNNEISEKSEIFDDQFSVERPDGSNFTLKIRSTKLEDSAMYFCASSEVSGSNEQFFGPGTRLTVL.